The sequence of this T cell receptor beta chain was determined in a study of cytomegalovirus exposure and HLA in healthy donors (dated by TCRdb to about 2017). Background for the entire study: According to a later analysis, the roughly 130 validation repertoires were produced on the same platform as the roughly 700 repertoires of the first cohort. The study aimed to test whether signatures of past pathogen exposure could be identified by cataloging public T cell receptors. Besides the first cohort of approximately 710 subjects, a separate validation cohort made up of over a hundred different subjects was used. To predict cytomegalovirus infection status, the study brought together high-throughput TCR immunosequencing, statistical association of individual TCRs with disease status, and machine learning.

Donors formed part of the validation cohort, which comprised 120 subjects and was distinct from the first cohort of 666 subjects. Findings and caveats that apply to the study as a whole: Cytomegalovirus status was reported to be diagnosed by the classifier with high specificity and sensitivity in both the original and validation cohorts. In the study, approximately 160 TCR beta chains were listed as associated with cytomegalovirus. It was suggested by the authors that the approach could potentially be generalized to other disease states and immunological phenotypes. While some public TCRs were present in many individuals, most TCR sequences turned up only very rarely across donors. A later analysis had no HLA typing for the validation cohort, so co-occurrence there was scored across all 110 or so repertoires. Subsequent analysis determined that TCRs grouped into clusters in the first cohort also showed a tendency toward co-occurrence across the roughly 110 validation repertoires, and 94% of cluster scores exceeded 0. In vitro tests confirmed that a few of the cytomegalovirus-associated TCR beta chains recognize cytomegalovirus antigens.

Measured from the cysteine to the phenylalanine, the CDR3 is 16 residues long. Just the 48-base CDR3 DNA is kept, in frame starting at base 1. The germline V gene (reference sequence) sets CDR1 to SEHNR and CDR2 to FQNEAQ. Trimming removed 1 base from V and 6 bases from J, leaving 15 bases between the germline ends. To note about this clone: Its target antigen remains unknown. No qualities accompany the bases; no much larger clone lies one base away.

The library relied on the immunoSEQ multiplex PCR assay. For the original study's pipeline: A statistical classification framework was built to diagnose cytomegalovirus status from the catalog of TCR beta chain sequences. TCRdb mirrors the immuneACCESS table, restricted to in-frame sequences. Some clones are absent from its copies; in checked studies, under half trace to an unresolved V gene, and the reason for the others is unknown. V and J calls and clone size are those listed in that table; D and trimming were worked out from the DNA. The sample yields 150,000 or so clones; approximately 94% were counted once. The top ten clones comprise 1.5% to 2% of the sample.

The sample was PBMCs. This TCR came from a man in his late teens or twenties in good health and CMV-seropositive. The chain links TRBV7-9 with TRBJ1-4, with the D gene not clear enough to name. This receptor has the CDR3 CASSLGLAGSHEKLFF. The nucleotide sequence reads TGTGCCAGCAGCTTAGGATTGGCGGGAAGTCATGAAAAACTGTTTTTT.